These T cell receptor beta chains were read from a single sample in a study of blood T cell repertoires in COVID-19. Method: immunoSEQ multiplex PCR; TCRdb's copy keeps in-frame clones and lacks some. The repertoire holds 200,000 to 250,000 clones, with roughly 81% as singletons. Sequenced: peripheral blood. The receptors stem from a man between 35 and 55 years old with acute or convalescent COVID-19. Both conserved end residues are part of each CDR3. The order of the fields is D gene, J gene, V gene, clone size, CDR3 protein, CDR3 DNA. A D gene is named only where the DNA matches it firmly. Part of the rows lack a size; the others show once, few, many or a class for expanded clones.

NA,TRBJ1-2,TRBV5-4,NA,CASSPMWASYGYTF,TGTGCCAGCAGCCCTATGTGGGCGAGCTATGGCTACACCTTC
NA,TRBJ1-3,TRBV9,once,CASSPDPTGGNTIYF,TGTGCCAGCAGCCCGGACCCCACAGGGGGAAACACCATATATTTT
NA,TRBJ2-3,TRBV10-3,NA,CAISESRSTDTQYF,TGTGCCATCAGTGAGTCGAGGTCCACAGATACGCAGTATTTT
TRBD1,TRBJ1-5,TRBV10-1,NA,CASSESMTGVVQPQHF,TGCGCCAGCAGTGAGTCGATGACAGGGGTGGTTCAGCCCCAGCATTTT
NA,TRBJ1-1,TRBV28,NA,CASSLSGGNTEAFF,TGTGCCAGCAGTTTATCCGGGGGGAACACTGAAGCTTTCTTT
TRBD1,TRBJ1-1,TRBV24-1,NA,CATRATGTNTEAFF,TGTGCCACCAGAGCGACAGGGACGAACACTGAAGCTTTCTTT
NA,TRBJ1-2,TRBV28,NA,CVCTGTNYGYTF,TGTGTCTGTACCGGGACTAACTATGGCTACACCTTC
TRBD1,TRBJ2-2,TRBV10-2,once,CASSELQGAAGELFF,TGCGCCAGCAGTGAGCTCCAGGGGGCGGCGGGGGAGCTGTTTTTT
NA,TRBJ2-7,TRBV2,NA,CASSEHLGGEQYF,TGTGCCAGCAGTGAACACCTCGGGGGAGAGCAGTACTTC
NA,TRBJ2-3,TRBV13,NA,CASSVAARALADTQYF,TGTGCCAGCAGCGTCGCAGCCAGGGCCTTAGCAGATACGCAGTATTTT
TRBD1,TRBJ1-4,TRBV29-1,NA,CSVTPGGTGNEKLFF,TGCAGCGTGACACCAGGGGGCACGGGTAATGAAAAACTGTTTTTT
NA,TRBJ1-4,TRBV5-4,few,CASSLGSAREKLFF,TGTGCCAGCAGCTTGGGTAGCGCGAGGGAAAAACTGTTTTTT
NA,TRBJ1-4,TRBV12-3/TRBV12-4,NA,CASSYRREKLFF,TGTGCCAGCAGTTATCGGCGGGAAAAACTGTTTTTT
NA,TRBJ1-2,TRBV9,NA,CASSSGLAANYGYTF,TGTGCCAGCAGCTCAGGACTGGCTGCTAACTATGGCTACACCTTC
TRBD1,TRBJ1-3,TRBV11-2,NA,CASSSLDRGQISGNTIYF,TGTGCCAGCAGCTCCCTGGACAGGGGGCAGATCTCTGGAAACACCATATATTTT
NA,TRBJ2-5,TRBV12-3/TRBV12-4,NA,CASSNVRETQYF,TGTGCCAGCAGTAATGTTCGGGAGACCCAGTACTTC
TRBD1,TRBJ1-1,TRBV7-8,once,CASSSARGTGVSENTEAFF,TGTGCCAGCAGCTCAGCTAGGGGGACAGGGGTATCGGAGAACACTGAAGCTTTCTTT
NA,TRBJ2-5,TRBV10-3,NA,CAISEYRETQYF,TGTGCCATCAGTGAGTACAGAGAGACCCAGTACTTC
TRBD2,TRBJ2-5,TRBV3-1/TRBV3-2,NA,CASSPGLAGEETQYF,TGTGCCAGCAGCCCGGGACTAGCGGGGGAAGAGACCCAGTACTTC
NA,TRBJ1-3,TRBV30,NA,CAWSPFSGNTIYF,TGTGCCTGGAGTCCCTTCTCTGGAAACACCATATATTTT
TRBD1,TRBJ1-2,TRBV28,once,CASSPPPKAGGRGYTF,TGTGCCAGCAGTCCTCCCCCCAAGGCAGGGGGACGTGGCTACACCTTC
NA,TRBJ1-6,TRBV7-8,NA,CASSSQGGYNNSPLHF,TGTGCCAGCAGCTCCCAGGGAGGGTATAATAATTCACCCCTCCACTTT
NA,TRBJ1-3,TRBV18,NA,CASSPLRTELPGNTIYF,TGTGCCAGCTCACCACTACGGACAGAGCTGCCTGGAAACACCATATATTTT
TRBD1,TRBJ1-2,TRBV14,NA,CASSPQGGYYGYTF,TGTGCCAGCAGCCCACAGGGGGGCTACTATGGCTACACCTTC
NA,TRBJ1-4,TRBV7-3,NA,CASSLVAGGTLFF,NA
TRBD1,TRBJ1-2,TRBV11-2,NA,CASSLEQGVGGYTF,TGTGCCAGCAGCTTAGAACAGGGGGTTGGTGGCTACACCTTC
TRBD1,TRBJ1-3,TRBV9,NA,CASSVGTASGNTIYF,TGTGCCAGCAGCGTTGGGACAGCCTCTGGAAACACCATATATTTT
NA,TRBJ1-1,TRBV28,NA,CASKREDRLNTEAFF,TGTGCCAGCAAACGTGAGGACAGATTGAACACTGAAGCTTTCTTT
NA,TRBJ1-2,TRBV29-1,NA,CSVGAVGGNGYTF,TGCAGCGTTGGGGCGGTGGGGGGAAATGGCTACACCTTC
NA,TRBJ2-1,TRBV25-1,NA,CASSEGGKTSRHEQFF,TGTGCCAGCAGTGAGGGGGGCAAGACTAGCCGGCATGAGCAGTTCTTC
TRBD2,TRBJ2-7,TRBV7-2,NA,CASSPVAGLTYEQYF,TGTGCCAGCAGCCCGGTAGCGGGACTTACCTACGAGCAGTACTTC
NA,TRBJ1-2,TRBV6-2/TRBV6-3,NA,CASSYSLGLPDYGYTF,TGTGCCAGCAGTTACTCGTTGGGCCTGCCGGACTATGGCTACACCTTC
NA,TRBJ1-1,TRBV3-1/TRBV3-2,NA,CASSQGGGGTEAFF,TGTGCCAGCAGCCAAGGTGGGGGCGGCACTGAAGCTTTCTTT
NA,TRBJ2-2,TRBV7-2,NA,CASSSQSNRGGTGELFF,TGTGCCAGCAGCTCGCAATCAAACAGGGGAGGTACCGGGGAGCTGTTTTTT
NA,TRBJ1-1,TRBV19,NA,CASSIQVGYTEAFF,TGTGCCAGTAGTATACAGGTTGGGTACACTGAAGCTTTCTTT
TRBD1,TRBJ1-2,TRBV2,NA,CASSEIPGTGILDYGYTF,TGTGCCAGCAGCGAAATCCCCGGGACAGGCATACTTGACTATGGCTACACCTTC
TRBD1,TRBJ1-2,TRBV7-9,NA,CASSSTGNYGYTF,TGTGCCAGCAGCTCGACAGGGAACTATGGCTACACCTTC
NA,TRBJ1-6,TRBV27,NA,CASSLEGSLPGSPLHF,TGTGCCAGCAGTTTGGAGGGGTCCCTCCCCGGATCACCCCTCCACTTT
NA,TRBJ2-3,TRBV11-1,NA,CASSYAGQRTDTQYF,TGTGCCAGCAGCTACGCCGGACAGCGCACAGATACGCAGTATTTT
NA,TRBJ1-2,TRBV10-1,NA,CASRNRELLWSYTF,TGCGCCAGCAGAAACAGGGAACTTCTATGGAGCTACACCTTC
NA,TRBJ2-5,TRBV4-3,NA,CASSQAPGDQETQYF,TGCGCCAGCAGCCAAGCGCCAGGGGACCAAGAGACCCAGTACTTC
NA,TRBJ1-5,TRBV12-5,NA,CASGLDRARVEGNQPQHF,TGTGCTAGTGGTTTGGACAGGGCTAGGGTGGAGGGCAATCAGCCCCAGCATTTT
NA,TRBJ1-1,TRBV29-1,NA,CSVEESEGNTEAFF,TGCAGCGTTGAAGAATCGGAGGGGAACACTGAAGCTTTCTTT
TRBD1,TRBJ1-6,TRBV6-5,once,CAGSYSRQGVYSPLHF,TGTGCCGGCAGTTACTCGCGACAGGGTGTTTATTCACCCCTCCACTTT
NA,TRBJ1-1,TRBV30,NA,CAWSVGLTDEAFF,TGTGCCTGGAGTGTCGGTCTAACAGATGAAGCTTTCTTT
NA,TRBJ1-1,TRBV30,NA,CAWGPGMNTEAFF,TGTGCCTGGGGCCCCGGGATGAACACTGAAGCTTTCTTT
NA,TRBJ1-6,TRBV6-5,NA,CASSSEGGSPLHF,TGTGCCAGCAGTTCAGAAGGGGGTTCACCCCTCCACTTT
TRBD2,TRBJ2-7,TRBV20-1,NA,CSASGKVGTAGDSHEQYF,TGCAGTGCTAGTGGCAAGGTGGGAACAGCGGGGGATTCCCACGAGCAGTACTTC
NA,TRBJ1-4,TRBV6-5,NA,CASTLRGQPNEKLFF,TGTGCCAGCACCCTACGGGGACAACCTAATGAAAAACTGTTTTTT
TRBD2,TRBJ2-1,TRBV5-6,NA,CASSRLAGARNEQFF,TGTGCCAGCAGTAGACTAGCGGGGGCCAGGAATGAGCAGTTCTTC
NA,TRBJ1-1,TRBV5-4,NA,CASSLTIMSTEAFF,TGTGCCAGCAGCCTGACTATTATGAGCACTGAAGCTTTCTTT